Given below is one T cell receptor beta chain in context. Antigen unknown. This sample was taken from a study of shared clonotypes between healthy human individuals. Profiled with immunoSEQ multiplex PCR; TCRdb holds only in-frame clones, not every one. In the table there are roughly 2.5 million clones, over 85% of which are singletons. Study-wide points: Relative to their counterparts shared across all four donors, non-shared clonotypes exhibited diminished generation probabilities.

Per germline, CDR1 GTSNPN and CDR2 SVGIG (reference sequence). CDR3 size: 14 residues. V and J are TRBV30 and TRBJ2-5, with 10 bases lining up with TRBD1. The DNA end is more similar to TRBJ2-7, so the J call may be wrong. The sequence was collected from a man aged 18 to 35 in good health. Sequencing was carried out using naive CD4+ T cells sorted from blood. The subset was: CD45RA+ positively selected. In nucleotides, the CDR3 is TGTGCCTGGCGCCGGGACAGGGGTCCCTACGAGCAGTACTTC. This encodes CAWRRDRGPYEQYF.